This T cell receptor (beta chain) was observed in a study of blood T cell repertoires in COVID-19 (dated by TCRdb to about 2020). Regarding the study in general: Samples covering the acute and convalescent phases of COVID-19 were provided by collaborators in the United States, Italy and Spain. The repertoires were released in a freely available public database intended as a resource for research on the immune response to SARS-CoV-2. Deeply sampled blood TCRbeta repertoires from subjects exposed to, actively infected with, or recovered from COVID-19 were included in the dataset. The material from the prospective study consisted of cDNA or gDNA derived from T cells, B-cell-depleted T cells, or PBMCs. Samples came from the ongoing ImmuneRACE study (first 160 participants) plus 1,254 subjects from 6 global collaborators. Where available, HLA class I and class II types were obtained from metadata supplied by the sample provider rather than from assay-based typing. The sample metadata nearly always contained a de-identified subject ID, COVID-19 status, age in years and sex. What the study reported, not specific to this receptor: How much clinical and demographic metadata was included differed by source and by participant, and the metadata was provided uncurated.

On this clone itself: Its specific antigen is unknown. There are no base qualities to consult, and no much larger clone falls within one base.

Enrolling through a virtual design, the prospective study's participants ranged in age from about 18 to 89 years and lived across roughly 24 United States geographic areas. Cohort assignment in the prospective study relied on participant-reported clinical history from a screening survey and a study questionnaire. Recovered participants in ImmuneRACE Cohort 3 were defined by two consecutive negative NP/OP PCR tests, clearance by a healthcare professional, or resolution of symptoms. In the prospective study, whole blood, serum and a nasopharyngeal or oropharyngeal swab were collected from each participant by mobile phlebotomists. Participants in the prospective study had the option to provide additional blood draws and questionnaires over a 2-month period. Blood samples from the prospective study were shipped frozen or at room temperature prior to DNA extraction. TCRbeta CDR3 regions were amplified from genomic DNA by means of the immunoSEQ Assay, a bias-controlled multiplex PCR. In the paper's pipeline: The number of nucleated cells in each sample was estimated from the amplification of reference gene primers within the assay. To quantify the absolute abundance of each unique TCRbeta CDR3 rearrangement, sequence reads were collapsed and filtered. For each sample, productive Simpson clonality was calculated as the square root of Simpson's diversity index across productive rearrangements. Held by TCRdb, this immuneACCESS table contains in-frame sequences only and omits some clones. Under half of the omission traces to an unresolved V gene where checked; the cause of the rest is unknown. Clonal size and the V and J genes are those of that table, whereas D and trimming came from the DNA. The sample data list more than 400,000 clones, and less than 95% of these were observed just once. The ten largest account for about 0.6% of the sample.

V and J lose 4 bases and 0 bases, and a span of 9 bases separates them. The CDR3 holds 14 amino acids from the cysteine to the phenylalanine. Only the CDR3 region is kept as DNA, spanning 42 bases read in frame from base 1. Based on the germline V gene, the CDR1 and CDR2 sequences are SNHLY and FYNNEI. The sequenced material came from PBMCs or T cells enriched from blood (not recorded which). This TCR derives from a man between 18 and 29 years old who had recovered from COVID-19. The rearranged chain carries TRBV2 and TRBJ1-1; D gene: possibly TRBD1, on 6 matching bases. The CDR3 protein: CASSVQGMNTEAFF. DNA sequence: TGTGCCAGCAGTGTCCAGGGGATGAACACTGAAGCTTTCTTT.